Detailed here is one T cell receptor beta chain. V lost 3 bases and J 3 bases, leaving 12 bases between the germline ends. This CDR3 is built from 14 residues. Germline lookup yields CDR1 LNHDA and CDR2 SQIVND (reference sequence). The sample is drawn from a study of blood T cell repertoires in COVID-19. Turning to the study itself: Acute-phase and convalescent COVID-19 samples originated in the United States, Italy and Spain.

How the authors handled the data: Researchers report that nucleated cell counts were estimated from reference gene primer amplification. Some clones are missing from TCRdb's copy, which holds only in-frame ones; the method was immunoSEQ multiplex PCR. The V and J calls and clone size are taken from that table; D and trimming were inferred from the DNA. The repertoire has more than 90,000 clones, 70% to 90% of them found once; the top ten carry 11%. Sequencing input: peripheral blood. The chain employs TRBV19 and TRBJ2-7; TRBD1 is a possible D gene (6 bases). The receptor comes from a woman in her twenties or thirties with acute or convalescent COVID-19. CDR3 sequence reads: CASSIGGRGYEQYF. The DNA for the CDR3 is TGTGCCAGTAGTATCGGCGGCAGGGGCTACGAGCAGTACTTC.